The next 4 T cell receptor beta chains were all read from a single sample in a study of human T cells and chemical hapten exposure. Time point: patch test 1, 2 weeks after DPC sensitization. Treatment described: therapeutic diphenylcyclopropenone sensitization with weekly scalp DPC. TCRdb itself ran the RACE reads through MiXCR, one entry per CDR3 protein. The sample lists tens of thousands of distinct CDR3 sequences; roughly a tenth were seen once. Here the sequenced sample was whole blood, taken in connection with sensitization to the hapten diphenylcyclopropenone (DPC). The receptors were gathered from a man in his forties or fifties with alopecia areata. Some clones in this sample may be carry-over from other donors' samples.

This clonotype was seen a handful of times. The chain uses TRBV3-1 and TRBJ1-1, with TRBD1 as a possible D gene (6 bases). Trimming took 2 bases from V and 4 from J, leaving 8 bases between them. Germline V gene sequence: CDR1 LGHDT, CDR2 YNNKEL (reference sequence). The CDR3 extends over 13 amino acids. The CDR3 nucleotides read TGTGCCAGCAGCCAAAGGGGGACCACTGAAGCTTTCTTT. This codes for CASSQRGTTEAFF. Variable domain in full (rest from reference TRBV3-1 and TRBJ1-1): DTAVSQTPKYLVTQMGNDKSIKCEQNLGHDTMYWYKQDSKKFLKIMFSYNNKELIINETVPNRFSPKSPDKAHLNLHINSLELGDSAVYFCASSQRGTTEAFFGQGTRLTVV.

The chain employs TRBV7-9 and TRBJ2-1, with 14 nucleotides matching TRBD2. The germline V gene encodes CDR1 SEHNR and CDR2 FQNEAQ (reference sequence). This CDR3 spans 20 amino acids. After removal of 0 bases from V and 3 bases from J, the junction contained 10 bases not matched to a gene. The CDR3, as DNA: TGTGCCAGCAGCTTAGCGCGGGGGACTAGCGGGAGAACTTACTACAATGAGCAGTTCTTC. As protein: CASSLARGTSGRTYYNEQFF.

This clonotype was counted only a few times. The chain has TRBV29-1 and TRBJ2-3; D not certain. The CDR3 has 11 residues. V lost 5 bases and J lost 3, with 6 bases in between. CDR1 is SQVTM, CDR2 ANQGSEA, per germline. CDR3: CSVSRTDTQYF. In DNA form, the CDR3 reads TGCAGCGTTTCGAGGACAGATACGCAGTATTTT.

The chain carries TRBV29-1 and TRBJ2-3, with TRBD2 matching 14 bases. The CDR3 totals 15 residues. CDR1 and CDR2 from the germline V gene are SQVTM and ANQGSEA. Trimming cost V 8 bases and J 4 bases; bases outside gene matches: 8. This chain's CDR3 is CSSRKGLAGADTQYF. DNA for the CDR3: TGCAGCTCTCGTAAGGGACTAGCGGGAGCAGATACGCAGTATTTT.